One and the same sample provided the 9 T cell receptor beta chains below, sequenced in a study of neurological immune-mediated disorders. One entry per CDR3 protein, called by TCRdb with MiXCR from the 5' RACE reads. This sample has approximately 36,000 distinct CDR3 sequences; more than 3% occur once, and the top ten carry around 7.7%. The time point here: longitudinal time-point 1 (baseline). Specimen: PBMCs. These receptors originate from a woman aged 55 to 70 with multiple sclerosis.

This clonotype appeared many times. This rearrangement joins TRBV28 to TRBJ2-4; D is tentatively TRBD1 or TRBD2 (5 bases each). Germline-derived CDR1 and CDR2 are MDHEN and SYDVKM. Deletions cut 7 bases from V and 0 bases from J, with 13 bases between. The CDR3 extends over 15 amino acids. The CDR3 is CASTPGALAKNIQYF. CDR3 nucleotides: TGTGCCAGCACCCCCGGGGCATTAGCCAAAAACATTCAGTACTTC. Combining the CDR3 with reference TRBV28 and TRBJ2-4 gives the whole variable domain DVKVTQSSRYLVKRTGEKVFLECVQDMDHENMFWYRQDPGLGLRLIYFSYDVKMKEKGDIPEGYSVSREKKERFSLILESASTNQTSMYLCASTPGALAKNIQYFGAGTRLSVL.

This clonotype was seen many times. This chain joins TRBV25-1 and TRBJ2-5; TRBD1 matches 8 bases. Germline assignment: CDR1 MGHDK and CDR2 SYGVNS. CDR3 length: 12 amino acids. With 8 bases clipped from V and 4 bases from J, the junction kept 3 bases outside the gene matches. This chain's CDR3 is CASGQGLETQYF. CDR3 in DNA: TGTGCCAGCGGACAGGGACTAGAGACCCAGTACTTC.

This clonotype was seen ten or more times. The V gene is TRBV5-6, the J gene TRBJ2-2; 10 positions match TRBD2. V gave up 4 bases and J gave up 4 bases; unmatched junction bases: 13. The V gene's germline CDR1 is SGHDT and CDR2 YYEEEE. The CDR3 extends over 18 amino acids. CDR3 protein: CASSPSGYSGGITGELFF. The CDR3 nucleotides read TGTGCCAGCAGCCCCTCGGGCTATAGCGGGGGGATCACCGGGGAGCTGTTTTTT.

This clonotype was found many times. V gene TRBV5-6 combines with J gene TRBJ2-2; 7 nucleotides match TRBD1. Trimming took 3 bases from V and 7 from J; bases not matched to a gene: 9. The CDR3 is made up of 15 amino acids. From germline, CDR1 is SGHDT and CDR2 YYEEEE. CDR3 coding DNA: TGTGCCAGCAGCTCATACACAGGGGTCGGCGGGGAGCTGTTTTTT. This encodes CASSSYTGVGGELFF. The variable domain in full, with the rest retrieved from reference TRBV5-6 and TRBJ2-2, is DAGVTQSPTHLIKTRGQQVTLRCSPKSGHDTVSWYQQALGQGPQFIFQYYEEEERQRGNFPDRFSGHQFPNYSSELNVNALLLGDSALYLCASSSYTGVGGELFFGEGSRLTVL.

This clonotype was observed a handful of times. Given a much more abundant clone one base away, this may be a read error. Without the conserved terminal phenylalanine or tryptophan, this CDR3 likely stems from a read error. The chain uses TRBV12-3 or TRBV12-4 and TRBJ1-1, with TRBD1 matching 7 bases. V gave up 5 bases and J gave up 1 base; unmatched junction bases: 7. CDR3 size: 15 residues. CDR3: CASSDSDRKNTEAFC. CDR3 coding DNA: TGTGCCAGCAGTGACTCGGACAGGAAGAACACTGAAGCTTTCTGT.

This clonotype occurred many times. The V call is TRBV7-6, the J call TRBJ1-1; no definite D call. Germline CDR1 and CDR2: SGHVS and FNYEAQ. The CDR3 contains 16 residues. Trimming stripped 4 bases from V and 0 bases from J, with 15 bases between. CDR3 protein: CASSSRVGRLNTEAFF. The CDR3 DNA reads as TGTGCCAGCAGCTCCCGGGTGGGCAGATTGAACACTGAAGCTTTCTTT.

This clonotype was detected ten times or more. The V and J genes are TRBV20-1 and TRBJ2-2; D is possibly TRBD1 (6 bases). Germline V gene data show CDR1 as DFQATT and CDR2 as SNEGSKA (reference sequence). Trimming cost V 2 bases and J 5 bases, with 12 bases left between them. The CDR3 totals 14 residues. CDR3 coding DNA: TGCAGTGCTAGAACCGCAGGGGTAACCGGGGAGCTGTTTTTT. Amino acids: CSARTAGVTGELFF.

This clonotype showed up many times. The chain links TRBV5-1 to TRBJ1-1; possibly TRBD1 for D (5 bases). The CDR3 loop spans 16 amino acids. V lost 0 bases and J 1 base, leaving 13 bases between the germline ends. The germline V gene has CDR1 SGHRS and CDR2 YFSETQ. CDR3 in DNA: TGCGCCAGCAGCTTGGGGCACACAGGTGGGAACACTGAAGCTTTCTTT. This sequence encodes CASSLGHTGGNTEAFF.

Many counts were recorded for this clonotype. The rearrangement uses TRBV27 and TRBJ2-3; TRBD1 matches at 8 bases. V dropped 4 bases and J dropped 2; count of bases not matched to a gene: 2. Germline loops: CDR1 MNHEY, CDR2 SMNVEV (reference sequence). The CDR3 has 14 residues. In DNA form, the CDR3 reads TGTGCCAGCAGTTGGACAGGGCCCACAGATACGCAGTATTTT. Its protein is CASSWTGPTDTQYF.